These T cell receptor beta chains were read from a single sample in a study of PD-1 blockade in classical Hodgkin lymphoma. Sequencing used immunoSEQ multiplex PCR; TCRdb keeps in-frame clones, though not all of them. The sample yields roughly 16,000 clones, approximately 72% seen once. Sample: peripheral blood mononuclear cells (PBMCs), taken at baseline. These receptors all stem from a human donor with classical Hodgkin lymphoma. Both conserved end residues are part of each CDR3. D genes are given only for firm matches. For some rows the clone size is stated as once, few or many, or as a class when expanded; others skip it.

TRBJ2-5 | - | - | 15 | TRBV5-1 | CASRSGQSGGKTQYF | TGCGCCAGCAGGTCCGGACAGTCAGGTGGCAAGACCCAGTACTTC
TRBJ1-5 | few | - | 14 | TRBV7-8 | CASSLSPGNQPQHF | TGTGCCAGCAGCTTAAGCCCCGGAAATCAGCCCCAGCATTTT
TRBJ1-1 | - | - | 15 | TRBV5-1 | CASSWGTGLNTEAFF | TGCGCCAGCAGCTGGGGGACCGGGTTGAACACTGAAGCTTTCTTT
TRBJ1-2 | once | - | 9 | TRBV20-1 | CSAADGYTF | TGCAGTGCTGCTGATGGCTACACCTTC
TRBJ2-5 | - | TRBD1 | 14 | TRBV6-6 | CGGGTGKIRETQYF | TGTGGGGGGGGGACAGGGAAAATAAGGGAGACCCAGTACTTC
TRBJ1-6 | - | TRBD1 | 17 | TRBV28 | CASSSVQGFTYNSPLHF | TGTGCCAGCAGTTCGGTACAGGGGTTCACCTATAATTCACCCCTCCACTTT
TRBJ2-7 | medium-sized | - | 13 | TRBV7-8 | CASSLVGRYEQYF | TGTGCCAGCAGCTTAGTTGGCAGGTACGAGCAGTACTTC
TRBJ1-4 | - | - | 14 | TRBV2 | CASRIGAGGEKLFF | TGTGCCAGCCGGATCGGGGCGGGGGGTGAAAAACTGTTTTTT
TRBJ2-3 | - | TRBD2 | 21 | TRBV4-2 | CASSQEEGLAGGISSTDTQYF | TGTGCCAGCAGCCAAGAAGAAGGACTAGCGGGAGGGATTAGTAGCACAGATACGCAGTATTTT
TRBJ2-7 | - | TRBD1 | 11 | TRBV30 | CAWRETGPPYF | TGTGCCTGGAGGGAGACAGGGCCCCCGTACTTC
TRBJ1-4 | - | TRBD1 | 15 | TRBV4-3 | CASSRSTGGNEKLFF | TGCGCCAGCAGCCGGTCGACAGGGGGCAATGAAAAACTGTTTTTT
TRBJ1-4 | - | - | 14 | TRBV11-2 | CASSLGHGNEKLFF | TGTGCCAGCAGCCTTGGTCATGGTAATGAAAAACTGTTTTTT
TRBJ2-1 | - | TRBD2 | 17 | TRBV9 | CASSAALAGGDYNEQFF | TGTGCCAGCAGCGCAGCACTAGCGGGGGGGGATTACAATGAGCAGTTCTTC
TRBJ2-2 | - | TRBD1 | 18 | TRBV7-9 | CASSPPSGTGGWAGELFF | TGTGCCAGCAGCCCACCCTCCGGGACAGGGGGCTGGGCCGGGGAGCTGTTTTTT
TRBJ1-2 | - | - | 14 | TRBV6-1 | CASSESPGNYGYTF | TGTGCCAGCAGTGAGTCCCCAGGGAACTATGGCTACACCTTC
TRBJ1-5 | - | TRBD1 | 14 | TRBV27 | CASSLMTGRQPQHF | TGTGCCAGCAGTTTAATGACAGGGAGGCAGCCCCAGCATTTT
TRBJ1-6 | - | - | 12 | TRBV27 | CASSFGNSPLHF | TGTGCCAGCAGTTTCGGGAATTCACCCCTCCACTTT
TRBJ2-2 | - | - | 15 | TRBV6-5 | CASSYKAAITGELFF | TGTGCCAGCAGTTACAAGGCCGCTATTACCGGGGAGCTGTTTTTT
TRBJ2-4 | - | TRBD2 | 16 | TRBV5-4 | CASSFSGGLAKNIQYF | TGTGCCAGCAGCTTCAGCGGGGGACTAGCCAAAAACATTCAGTACTTC
TRBJ1-6 | few | - | 12 | TRBV14 | CASRQANSPLHF | TGTGCCAGCAGGCAGGCTAATTCACCCCTCCACTTT
TRBJ2-7 | - | TRBD2 | 15 | TRBV5-1 | CASSYTSGSMYEQYF | TGCGCCAGCAGCTACACTAGCGGGAGTATGTACGAGCAGTACTTC
TRBJ2-7 | - | TRBD2 | 14 | TRBV28 | CASTLSGISYEQYF | TGTGCCAGCACCCTTAGCGGGATATCCTACGAGCAGTACTTC
TRBJ2-1 | once | - | 16 | TRBV7-9 | CASSSWGGIAYNEQFF | TGTGCCAGCAGTTCGTGGGGCGGGATAGCGTACAATGAGCAGTTCTTC
TRBJ2-3 | - | - | 12 | TRBV7-9 | CASSLARLGQYF | TGTGCCAGCAGCTTAGCACGCCTAGGGCAGTATTTT
TRBJ2-7 | - | - | 13 | TRBV4-1 | CASSQSLAYEQYF | TGCGCCAGCAGCCAATCTCTAGCGTACGAGCAGTACTTC
TRBJ2-7 | - | - | 12 | TRBV5-1 | CASSLLEGEQYF | TGCGCCAGCAGCTTACTAGAGGGCGAGCAGTACTTC
TRBJ2-2 | - | - | 15 | TRBV4-1 | CASSPGPLNTGELFF | TGCGCCAGCAGCCCCGGACCACTGAACACCGGGGAGCTGTTTTTT
TRBJ2-7 | - | - | 14 | TRBV9 | CASSVSGRAYEQYF | TGTGCCAGCAGCGTATCCGGCAGGGCCTACGAGCAGTACTTC
TRBJ1-3 | - | - | 11 | TRBV30 | CAWSVWNTIYF | TGTGCCTGGAGTGTATGGAACACCATATATTTT
TRBJ1-2 | - | - | 15 | TRBV7-2 | CASSLEPGLGYGYTF | TGTGCCAGCAGCTTAGAGCCGGGCCTGGGGTATGGCTACACCTTC
TRBJ1-5 | medium-sized | - | 14 | TRBV28 | CASSLLEGNQPQHF | TGTGCCAGCAGCCTCCTTGAGGGCAATCAGCCCCAGCATTTT
TRBJ1-1 | - | - | 13 | TRBV2 | CASSLDERTEAFF | TGTGCCAGCAGCTTGGACGAGCGCACTGAAGCTTTCTTT
TRBJ1-3 | - | - | 17 | TRBV11-2 | CASSLVRGSFLGNTIYF | TGTGCCAGCAGCTTAGTGCGTGGATCTTTCCTTGGAAACACCATATATTTT
TRBJ2-1 | - | - | 13 | TRBV25-1 | CASSEYGYPKQFF | TGTGCCAGCAGTGAATACGGCTATCCTAAGCAGTTCTTC
TRBJ1-5 | - | TRBD1 | 16 | TRBV11-3 | CASSFDRTGASQPQHF | TGTGCCAGCAGCTTTGATAGGACAGGGGCAAGTCAGCCCCAGCATTTT
TRBJ2-3 | - | - | 19 | TRBV6-1 | CASSEDGGIPLRTTDTQYF | TGTGCCAGCAGTGAAGACGGGGGAATCCCTCTACGGACCACAGATACGCAGTATTTT
TRBJ2-3 | - | TRBD2 | 15 | TRBV9 | CASSVGGRRTDTQYF | TGTGCCAGCAGCGTAGGCGGGAGGCGCACAGATACGCAGTATTTT
TRBJ2-7 | - | - | 15 | TRBV6-6 | CASSTDRFPSYEQYF | TGTGCCAGCAGCACCGACAGGTTCCCCTCCTACGAGCAGTACTTC
TRBJ2-5 | - | TRBD2 | 17 | TRBV7-2 | CASSLGGTSGGGGTQYF | TGTGCCAGCAGCTTAGGAGGGACTAGCGGGGGTGGTGGGACCCAGTACTTC
TRBJ2-1 | - | TRBD1 | 11 | TRBV20-1 | CSAQGPNEQFF | TGCAGTGCACAGGGGCCGAATGAGCAGTTCTTC
TRBJ1-5 | - | TRBD1 | 14 | TRBV2 | CASSVQGANQPQHF | TGTGCCAGCAGTGTACAGGGGGCGAATCAGCCCCAGCATTTT
TRBJ1-1 | - | - | 15 | TRBV28 | CASSSPVAGIGEAFF | TGTGCCAGCAGTTCCCCGGTCGCGGGGATCGGAGAAGCTTTCTTT
TRBJ1-2 | - | - | 12 | TRBV6-5 | CASSSITRGYTF | TGTGCCAGCAGTTCAATAACACGTGGCTACACCTTC
TRBJ2-7 | - | TRBD2 | 15 | TRBV29-1 | CSVGDVGTSGDEQYF | TGCAGCGTTGGGGATGTAGGGACTAGCGGGGACGAGCAGTACTTC
TRBJ2-7 | - | TRBD2 | 14 | TRBV29-1 | CSAALGLAAYEQYF | TGCAGCGCCGCTCTAGGACTAGCCGCCTACGAGCAGTACTTC
TRBJ1-5 | - | - | 15 | TRBV30 | CAWGGTPYSNQPQHF | TGTGCCTGGGGGGGGACTCCCTATAGCAATCAGCCCCAGCATTTT